A single sample is the source of the 20 T cell receptor beta chains below, sequenced in a study of T cell clonality in common variable immunodeficiency. The table came from immunoSEQ multiplex PCR; TCRdb's copy has only in-frame clones and leaves some out. This repertoire lists about 40,000 clones without singletons; 2.1% sits in the top ten. The sequenced sample was peripheral blood mononuclear cells. The receptors come from a person aged 18 to 75 in good health.

This clone was counted at least ten times. The CDR3 sequence is CASSTDRQNEKLFF. CDR3 DNA (partial): TGTGCCAGCAGTACGGACAGGCAAAATGAAAAA. This sequence joins TRBV5-4 and TRBJ1-4, with 7 bases matching TRBD1. The read is 3 residues too short to cover the CDR3 end, so that end is filled in from the germline J gene. CDR3 length equals 14 residues. Trimming took 5 bases from V and 5 from J; bases not matched to a gene: 6. From germline, CDR1 is SGHNT and CDR2 YYREEE (reference sequence).

This clone was picked up many times. The sequence runs out 3 residues before the end of the CDR3; the remainder is reconstructed from the germline J gene. The chain has TRBV20-1 and TRBJ2-2; 9 bases fit TRBD2. This CDR3 region has 14 residues. Germline V gene sequence: CDR1 DFQATT, CDR2 SNEGSKA (reference sequence). J gave up 2 bases and V 6 bases, and 4 bases lay outside the gene matches. CDR3 in amino acids: CSANLAGNTGELFF. CDR3 DNA (partial): TGCAGTGCGAATCTAGCGGGAAACACCGGGGAG.

This clone was recorded at least ten times. The read finishes 3 residues shy of the CDR3 end, and the germline J gene is used to complete it. This sequence joins TRBV20-1 and TRBJ2-5, with D perhaps TRBD2 (6 bases). Trimming pared 6 bases from V and 7 bases from J, leaving 15 bases between. The V gene's germline CDR1 is DFQATT and CDR2 SNEGSKA (reference sequence). This CDR3 is 12 amino acids long. Incomplete CDR3 DNA: TGCAGTGCGTTAGCGGACGGGGGGACC. Encoded protein: CSALADGGT. The full-length CDR3 reads as CSALADGGTQYF.

This clone was seen only a few times. From the germline J gene comes the end of the CDR3, since the read stops 3 residues before it. The V gene is TRBV11-1, the J gene TRBJ1-1; D unresolved. V was pared by 6 bases and J by 4 bases, with 12 bases between. CDR1 SGHAT and CDR2 FQDESV come from the germline V gene (reference sequence). The CDR3 spans 13 residues. The CDR3 here is CASSSRRPTEAFF. Incomplete CDR3 DNA: TGTGCCAGCAGTAGCCGGAGGCCCACTGAA.

Turning to this clone: The CDR3 end lies 3 residues beyond the end of the read and is filled in from the germline J gene. This chain joins TRBV20-1 and TRBJ2-7, with TRBD2 identical over 10 bases. J lost 4 bases, V lost 0 bases, and 6 bases had no gene match. The CDR3 has 15 residues. CDR1 and CDR2 (germline): DFQATT, SNEGSKA (reference sequence). CDR3: CSARDPGLALYEQYF. The sequenced part of the CDR3 DNA is TGCAGTGCTAGAGACCCGGGACTAGCGCTATACGAG.

This clone showed up many times. Coverage ceases 3 residues before the CDR3 finishes, and the germline J gene fills in the end. The chain has TRBV7-9 and TRBJ2-7, with D possibly being TRBD2 (5 bases). The V gene lost 3 bases and the J gene lost 0 bases, with 12 bases spanning the gap. CDR3 size: 15 residues. In germline, CDR1 is SEHNR, CDR2 FQNEAQ (reference sequence). The DNA read from the CDR3 is TGTGCCAGCAGCTTGAATGCGGGCGGCTCCTACGAG. Its translation is CASSLNAGGSYE. Given in full, the CDR3 is CASSLNAGGSYEQYF. Supplemented by reference TRBV7-9 and TRBJ2-7, the full variable domain reads DTGVSQNPRHKITKRGQNVTFRCDPISEHNRLYWYRQTLGQGPEFLTYFQNEAQLEKSRLLSDRFSAERPKGSFSTLEIQRTEQGDSAMYLCASSLNAGGSYEQYFGPGTRLTVT.

This clone was counted at least ten times. From the germline J gene comes the end of the CDR3, since the read stops 3 residues before it. The chain is built from TRBV11-2 and TRBJ1-1; D might be TRBD1 (6 bases). CDR3 length: 14 amino acids. Germline lookup yields CDR1 SGHAT and CDR2 FQNNGV. V was trimmed by 6 bases and J by 1 base, leaving 12 bases between them. The CDR3 DNA, read in part, is TGTGCCAGCAGACGAGGGGGACCGAACACTGAA. Protein product: CASRRGGPNTE. The complete CDR3 protein is CASRRGGPNTEAFF.

Ten or more counts support this clone. The CDR3 extends 3 residues past the end of the read, so its final part is completed from the germline J gene. The chain has TRBV30 and TRBJ2-7, with 7 bases that match TRBD2. Germline V gene sequence: CDR1 GTSNPN, CDR2 SVGIG (reference sequence). J gave up 0 bases and V 2 bases, and 4 bases lay outside the gene matches. The CDR3 consists of 14 residues. Here the CDR3 reads CAWSSGRASYEQYF. The DNA read from the CDR3 is TGTGCCTGGAGTTCAGGGAGGGCCTCCTACGAG.

This clone was seen many times. The read terminates 3 residues ahead of where the CDR3 ends, so the germline J gene completes it. The chain is built from TRBV5-5 and TRBJ1-1, with no clear D. Trimming left V 4 bases short and J 4 bases short, with 14 bases between. Germline V gene sequence: CDR1 SGHKS, CDR2 YYEKEE (reference sequence). The CDR3 contains 14 residues. The CDR3 loop is CASSPEEGITEAFF. The CDR3 DNA, read in part, is TGTGCCAGCAGCCCGGAGGAGGGTATCACTGAA.

This clone was seen many times. The read stops 3 residues short of the end of the CDR3; the missing end is completed from the germline J gene. V usage is TRBV5-1 and J usage is TRBJ1-2; a possible D gene is TRBD1 (6 bases). CDR1 and CDR2 (germline): SGHRS, YFSETQ. CDR3 length: 14 residues. CDR3 DNA, as far as it was read: TGCGCCAGCAGCTTGTCTACAGGGCAGGGCGGC. It codes for CASSLSTGQGG. From start to end, the CDR3 is CASSLSTGQGGYTF.

On this clone itself: The DNA ends 3 residues before the CDR3 does, and the rest of the CDR3 is filled in from the germline J gene. V usage is TRBV20-1 and J usage is TRBJ2-7; D is perhaps TRBD2 (7 bases). This CDR3 is 14 amino acids long. From germline, CDR1 is DFQATT and CDR2 SNEGSKA (reference sequence). Trimming removed 3 bases at V and 6 bases at J, with 18 bases between. CDR3 sequence: CSASKTGRELEQYF. The CDR3 DNA, read in part, is TGCAGTGCTAGTAAAACAGGGCGGGAGCTCGAG.

This clone was seen many times. The CDR3 extends 3 residues past the end of the read, so its final part is completed from the germline J gene. This chain joins TRBV20-1 and TRBJ2-7, with D possibly matching TRBD2 (5 bases). CDR1 and CDR2 from the germline V gene are DFQATT and SNEGSKA (reference sequence). Trimming removed 0 bases from V and 3 bases from J, with 24 bases in between. The CDR3 is 18 residues long. The sequenced part of the CDR3 DNA is TGCAGTGCTAGAGATCTCGCAGGACTTCCCCCCGGAGGCTACGAG. Translation gives CSARDLAGLPPGGYE. The full CDR3 protein reads CSARDLAGLPPGGYEQYF.

This clone was observed many times. The CDR3 goes on 3 residues after the read ends, and that part is filled in from the germline J gene. The rearrangement joins TRBV18 to TRBJ1-2, with D uncertain. The germline V and J ends were trimmed by 2 bases and 4 bases, with 14 bases remaining between them. Germline V gene sequence: CDR1 KGHSH, CDR2 LQKENI. The CDR3 length is 15 residues. Here the CDR3 reads CASSPEAGSAYGYTF. The part of the CDR3 DNA that was read is TGTGCCAGCTCACCAGAGGCGGGGTCGGCCTATGGC.

This clone was counted many times. The read finishes 3 residues shy of the CDR3 end, and the germline J gene is used to complete it. The V gene is TRBV20-1, the J gene TRBJ1-1, with TRBD1 as a possible D gene (5 bases). Germline V CDR1 and CDR2: DFQATT, SNEGSKA (reference sequence). V shed 3 bases and J shed 2 bases, with 7 bases lying between them. The CDR3 contains 12 residues. CDR3 bases read: TGCAGTGCTAGTACAGGAAACACTGAA. It specifies CSASTGNTE. In full, the CDR3 is CSASTGNTEAFF.

This clone was counted ten times or more. The CDR3 end lies 3 residues beyond the end of the read and is filled in from the germline J gene. The chain employs TRBV30 and TRBJ2-5; D may be TRBD1 (6 bases). This CDR3 spans 13 amino acids. Trimming left V 2 bases short and J 5 bases short, with 12 bases between. Germline V gene sequence: CDR1 GTSNPN, CDR2 SVGIG (reference sequence). CDR3 loop: CAWSTTGPETQYF. CDR3 bases read: TGTGCCTGGAGTACCACAGGGCCCGAGACC.

As regards this clone: The read falls 3 residues short of the CDR3 end, and the missing part is taken from the germline J gene. The chain joins TRBV7-7 to TRBJ2-3; 12 nucleotides match TRBD2. Germline loops: CDR1 SSHAT, CDR2 FNYEAQ (reference sequence). The CDR3 has 15 amino acids. The CDR3 here is CASSFGLAGRETQYF. The sequenced CDR3 bases are TGTGCCAGCAGCTTCGGACTAGCGGGAAGAGAGACG.

This clone was seen ten or more times. From the germline J gene comes the end of the CDR3, since the read stops 3 residues before it. The chain couples TRBV5-6 to TRBJ1-2; D is perhaps TRBD1 (6 bases). Germline loops: CDR1 SGHDT, CDR2 YYEEEE. Trimming left V 4 bases short and J 4 bases short, with 14 bases between. This CDR3 region has 14 residues. The CDR3 protein is CASSATGPLYGYTF. CDR3 bases read: TGTGCCAGCAGCGCAACAGGGCCCCTCTATGGC.

In its sample, this clone was seen many times. From the germline J gene comes the end of the CDR3, since the read stops 3 residues before it. The rearrangement links TRBV6-2 or TRBV6-3 to TRBJ1-4; 10 bases map to TRBD1. The CDR3 loop spans 14 amino acids. The ends lost 5 bases at V and 7 bases at J; junction bases unmatched: 4. Per the germline V gene, CDR1 is MNHEY and CDR2 is SVGEGT. CDR3: CASSTGQGTEKLFF. CDR3 DNA, as far as it was read: TGTGCCAGCAGTACGGGACAGGGGACTGAAAAA.

This clone was seen at least ten times. The CDR3 is cut off 3 residues early in the read; its end comes from the germline J gene. This chain joins TRBV19 and TRBJ2-7, with a tentative D call TRBD1 (6 bases). Looked up from germline, CDR1 is LNHDA and CDR2 is SQIVND (reference sequence). Trimming removed 3 bases at V and 0 bases at J, with 9 bases between. This CDR3 region has 14 residues. CDR3 region: CASSITGSSYEQYF. The sequenced CDR3 bases are TGTGCCAGTAGTATTACAGGGAGCTCCTACGAG.

Many counts were recorded for this clone. The read terminates 3 residues ahead of where the CDR3 ends, so the germline J gene completes it. The rearrangement uses TRBV5-1 and TRBJ2-2, with 9 nucleotides matching TRBD1. Germline V gene data show CDR1 as SGHRS and CDR2 as YFSETQ. Trimming cost V 5 bases and J 5 bases; bases outside gene matches: 4. The CDR3 has 14 amino acids. The CDR3 loop reads CASRDRGGTGELFF. CDR3 DNA (partial): TGCGCCAGCAGGGACAGGGGAGGTACCGGGGAG. The full variable domain, in which reference TRBV5-1 and TRBJ2-2 provide the parts outside the CDR3, is KAGVTQTPRYLIKTRGQQVTLSCSPISGHRSVSWYQQTPGQGLQFLFEYFSETQRNKGNFPGRFSGRQFSNSRSEMNVSTLELGDSALYLCASRDRGGTGELFFGEGSRLTVL.